What follows are 19 T cell receptor beta chains derived from one specimen sequenced in a study of blood T cells in healthy people across ages. For the second PCR, which ran for roughly 6 to 11 cycles, a sample-barcoded 5' primer and a J-beta primer mix were used. TCRdb reanalysed the 5' RACE reads using MiXCR and keeps one entry per CDR3 protein. The data contain around 1,100,000 distinct CDR3 sequences, roughly two fifths of them seen just once; the ten biggest clones take up around 13%. The sequencing sample was made of blood. These receptors were obtained from a young man in good health.

The chain recombines TRBV12-3 or TRBV12-4 with TRBJ1-4, with TRBD1 matching 8 bases. The CDR3 is 16 amino acids. J was trimmed by 8 bases and V by 5 bases; bases with no gene match: 13. The CDR3 protein is CASSPRRGQVGEKLFF. Written as DNA, the CDR3 is TGTGCCAGCAGTCCGCGTCGGGGACAGGTGGGGGAAAAACTGTTTTTT.

This clonotype was seen a few times. V is TRBV4-3 and J is TRBJ2-7; 7 bases align to TRBD1. J gave up 3 bases and V 2 bases, and 1 base lay outside the gene matches. The V gene's germline CDR1 is LGHNA and CDR2 YSLEER. The CDR3 is made up of 13 amino acids. CDR3 coding DNA: TGCGCCAGCAGCCAAAGGGACAGCTACGAGCAGTACTTC. Amino acid sequence: CASSQRDSYEQYF.

This rearrangement joins TRBV5-1 to TRBJ2-3; the D is unclear. CDR3 length: 15 amino acids. The germline V and J ends were trimmed by 4 bases and 1 base, with 13 bases remaining between them. Germline-derived CDR1 and CDR2 are SGHRS and YFSETQ. The CDR3 here is CASSPDSRGTDTQYF. The CDR3 DNA reads as TGCGCCAGCAGCCCCGACTCGCGAGGCACAGATACGCAGTATTTT.

This clonotype has a handful of counts. The V and J genes are TRBV7-2 and TRBJ1-6; D remains ambiguous. CDR1 is SGHTA, CDR2 FQGNSA, per germline. This CDR3 comprises 13 residues. Trimming cost V 7 bases and J 3 bases, with 7 bases left between them. CDR3: CASNMLYNSPLHF. CDR3 DNA: TGTGCCAGCAACATGCTCTATAATTCACCCCTCCACTTT.

This clonotype has a handful of counts. This chain links TRBV25-1 with TRBJ1-5; D call uncertain. Between the trimmed V and J ends, which lost 9 bases and 1 base, there was a span of 13 bases. This CDR3 has 14 residues. Germline V CDR1 and CDR2: MGHDK, SYGVNS. This CDR3 reads CASRLHWSNQPQHF. CDR3 DNA: TGTGCCAGTCGACTCCACTGGAGCAATCAGCCCCAGCATTTT.

V and J are TRBV7-8 and TRBJ1-2; 7 bases fit TRBD1. The CDR3 contains 15 residues. Germline V lookup: CDR1 SGHVS, CDR2 FQNEAQ. V gave up 5 bases and J gave up 7 bases; unmatched junction bases: 13. CDR3 coding DNA: TGTGCCAGCAGCCCTGGGGACAGACTTTCTGGTGGCTACACCTTC. Its protein product is CASSPGDRLSGGYTF.

Of note for this clonotype: Germline and junction disagree at one end, which may indicate a read error. J is TRBJ1-5 and V is TRBV7-9; maybe TRBD1 (6 bases). The CDR3 is made up of 14 amino acids. Germline V gives CDR1 SEHNR, CDR2 FQNEAQ (reference sequence). Here the CDR3 DNA reads TGTTCCAGCAGCTTGGCAGGGGTAGGTCAGCCCCAGCATTTT. It is translated as CSSSLAGVGQPQHF.

This clonotype was seen a few times. This rearrangement joins TRBV9 to TRBJ2-5; 9 bases are shared with TRBD1. CDR1 is SGDLS and CDR2 is YYNGEE in the germline V gene. Losses at the gene ends were 3 bases for V and 11 bases for J; bases not matched to a gene: 17. CDR3 length equals 16 residues. The CDR3 region is CASSAWTGADHNEQYF. In DNA form, the CDR3 reads TGTGCCAGCAGCGCCTGGACAGGGGCTGATCACAATGAGCAGTACTTC.

This clonotype was detected ten times or more. The chain is built from TRBV7-6 and TRBJ2-3, with D unclear. The CDR3 runs 14 residues. Looked up from germline, CDR1 is SGHVS and CDR2 is FNYEAQ. Trimming took 2 bases from V and 0 from J, leaving 6 bases between them. In DNA, the CDR3 is TGTGCCAGCAGCTTATACGGGAGCACAGATACGCAGTATTTT. Translation: CASSLYGSTDTQYF.

This chain links TRBV19 with TRBJ2-1; TRBD2 is a possible D gene (5 bases). CDR3 length: 11 residues. Per germline, CDR1 LNHDA and CDR2 SQIVND (reference sequence). V gave up 3 bases and J gave up 8 bases, with 5 bases separating them. The CDR3 DNA reads as TGTGCCAGTAGTATCGGGGATGAGCAGTTCTTC. Its protein is CASSIGDEQFF.

The chain has TRBV4-1 and TRBJ1-6; tentatively, D is TRBD1 (5 bases). The CDR3 contains 14 residues. Trimming left V 1 base short and J 5 bases short, with 6 bases between. Germline V gene sequence: CDR1 MGHRA, CDR2 YSYEKL. The CDR3 bases are TGCGCCAGCAGCCAAGCGGGGGATAATTCACCCCTCCACTTT. Protein: CASSQAGDNSPLHF.

The chain is built from TRBV19 and TRBJ2-7; weak D call: TRBD1 (6 bases). This CDR3 has 14 amino acids. V was cut by 5 bases and J by 6 bases, with 17 bases left in between. Per germline, CDR1 LNHDA and CDR2 SQIVND (reference sequence). The CDR3 protein is CASSFSRGFGEQYF. Here the CDR3 DNA reads TGTGCCAGTAGTTTCAGCAGGGGTTTCGGCGAGCAGTACTTC.

The chain recombines TRBV18 with TRBJ1-2; no reliable D call. This CDR3 region has 15 residues. V gave up 2 bases and J gave up 2 bases, with 12 bases separating them. Germline values: CDR1 KGHSH, CDR2 LQKENI. Here the CDR3 DNA reads TGTGCCAGCTCACCATCTCTCGCAGGCAACTATGGCTACACCTTC. It codes for CASSPSLAGNYGYTF.

This clonotype came up once. This rearrangement joins TRBV20-1 to TRBJ2-5; 15 bases align to TRBD2. The CDR3 covers 17 residues. The germline CDR1 and CDR2 sequences are DFQATT and SNEGSKA (reference sequence). Trimming removed 5 bases from V and 1 base from J; junction bases left unmatched: 8. The CDR3 reads CSAPTGTSGGIQETQYF. CDR3 DNA sequence: TGCAGTGCTCCAACCGGGACTAGCGGGGGGATCCAAGAGACCCAGTACTTC.

The DNA of the CDR3 is TGCGCCAGCAGCTTGGGATGGGGATTGGATGAAAAACTGTTTTTT. This gives the protein CASSLGWGLDEKLFF. The genes are TRBV5-1 and TRBJ1-4; D is uncertain. This CDR3 contains 15 residues. The V end lost 0 bases, the J end lost 6 bases, and 12 bases lay between the germline ends. Germline V gene lookup returns CDR1 SGHRS and CDR2 YFSETQ.

This clonotype was found a few times. The rearrangement links TRBV5-1 to TRBJ2-1, with TRBD1 matching over 9 bases. Germline V gene data show CDR1 as SGHRS and CDR2 as YFSETQ. J lost 7 bases, V lost 4 bases, and 12 bases had no gene match. The CDR3 runs 16 residues. The CDR3 sequence: CASSTRTGVNQNEQFF. CDR3 coding DNA: TGCGCCAGCAGCACCCGGACAGGGGTGAATCAGAATGAGCAGTTCTTC. The full variable domain, rest sourced from reference TRBV5-1 and TRBJ2-1, is KAGVTQTPRYLIKTRGQQVTLSCSPISGHRSVSWYQQTPGQGLQFLFEYFSETQRNKGNFPGRFSGRQFSNSRSEMNVSTLELGDSALYLCASSTRTGVNQNEQFFGPGTRLTVL.

The sample holds a few counts of this clonotype. The chain combines TRBV4-3 with TRBJ1-1, with 8 bases that match TRBD1. With V trimmed by 1 base and J by 9 bases, 13 bases remained unmatched. Germline loops: CDR1 LGHNA, CDR2 YSLEER. The CDR3 is 16 amino acids. The CDR3 nucleotides are TGCGCCAGCAGCCAAGCGTTTGATTCCGGGACAGGCCAAGCTTTCTTT. Its protein is CASSQAFDSGTGQAFF.

This clonotype was picked up a small number of times. Mismatch with germline at one junction end may stem from a read error. J is TRBJ2-1 and V is TRBV9, with 10 bases matching TRBD1. The CDR3 spans 17 residues. Germline values: CDR1 SGDLS, CDR2 YYNGEE. CDR3 DNA: TGTGCCGGCAGCGTAGCTCCGGACAGGGGGACCTACAATGAGCAGTTCTTC. Protein sequence: CAGSVAPDRGTYNEQFF.

This clonotype was seen a few times. The rearrangement uses TRBV9 and TRBJ2-4, with D unclear. Looked up from germline, CDR1 is SGDLS and CDR2 is YYNGEE. This CDR3 is 16 amino acids long. Trimming pared 0 bases from V and 3 bases from J, leaving 13 bases between. CDR3 amino acids: CASSVGEGRGKNIQYF. CDR3 bases: TGTGCCAGCAGCGTAGGCGAAGGTAGAGGCAAAAACATTCAGTACTTC.